The clone carrying this TCR beta chain was found a few times. What it recognizes is unknown. The sample comes from a study of blood T cells in healthy people across ages. It was with a sample-barcoded 5' primer and a J-beta primer mix that a second PCR of roughly 6 to 11 cycles was run. Each cDNA molecule was tagged by a template-switch adaptor with 12 random nucleotides. TCRdb re-called the 5' RACE reads through MiXCR, storing one row per CDR3 protein. The sample shows hundreds of thousands of distinct CDR3 sequences, about 54% of them seen only once. General study points: The donors' CMV status was not determined, possibly confounding changes in expanded clonotypes.

The germline V and J ends were trimmed by 6 bases and 1 base, with 9 bases remaining between them. This CDR3 has 12 amino acids. Germline V CDR1 and CDR2: SQVTM, ANQGSEA. The specimen sequenced was blood. This clonotype originated in a man in his 60s in good health. J is TRBJ2-5 and V is TRBV29-1, with D tentatively TRBD1 (5 bases). CDR3 nucleotides: TGCAGCGTGCACAGGAGCCAAGAGACCCAGTACTTC. Its translation: CSVHRSQETQYF.